This is a list of T cell receptor beta chains from one sample in a study of T cells in localized non-small cell lung cancer. Assay: immunoSEQ multiplex PCR; the TCRdb copy retains only in-frame clones and omits some. Of fewer than 40,000 clones listed, about 85% are singletons. The source material was peripheral blood mononuclear cells, sampled before any cancer treatment. The source is a man between 40 and 70 years old with stage III lung adenocarcinoma. Each CDR3 is given with its conserved first and last residue. The order of the fields is V gene, D gene, J gene, clone size, CDR3 DNA, CDR3 protein. The D gene is left open where the match is weak. Rows may omit the clone size; those that give it use once, few, many or a size class.

>TRBV6-1|.|TRBJ2-7|few
TGTGCCAGCAGTGATTACGGACTGGGCGCTGGATACGAGCAGTACTTC
CASSDYGLGAGYEQYF
>TRBV5-8|TRBD1|TRBJ2-7|.
TGTGCCAGCAGGGCCCAGGGGGCGATCTACGAGCAGTACTTC
CASRAQGAIYEQYF
>TRBV30|.|TRBJ1-2|once
TGTGCCTGGAGTTTTAGGGCGGCAGGTACTTCTGGCTACACCTTC
CAWSFRAAGTSGYTF
>TRBV11-2|.|TRBJ2-3|.
TGTGCCAGCAGCTTAAGAAGCACAGATACGCAGTATTTT
CASSLRSTDTQYF
>TRBV29-1|TRBD1|TRBJ2-3|once
TGCAGCGTAACCCCCCTCGGGACAGGGCCGCAGTATTTT
CSVTPLGTGPQYF
>TRBV19|.|TRBJ2-3|.
TGTGCCAGTAGTAGCGTACCTCGGACAGATACGCAGTATTTT
CASSSVPRTDTQYF
>TRBV30|.|TRBJ1-1|few
TGTGCCTGGAGTCCCTCGACAGGATCGGGAGCTTTCTTT
CAWSPSTGSGAFF
>TRBV20-1|.|TRBJ2-7|.
TGCAGTGCTAGTAAAAGCCACGAGCAGTACTTC
CSASKSHEQYF
>TRBV5-1|TRBD1|TRBJ2-3|.
TGCGCCAGCGCCTCGGGACAGAATAAGTGGGATACGCAGTATTTT
CASASGQNKWDTQYF
>TRBV7-3|.|TRBJ2-7|.
TGTGCCAGCAGCTCCAGAGACTCCTACGAGCAGTACTTC
CASSSRDSYEQYF
>TRBV19|TRBD2|TRBJ2-5|few
TGTGCCAGTAGTATGTTAGCGGGGTCGGAGACCCAGTACTTC
CASSMLAGSETQYF
>TRBV4-1|TRBD1|TRBJ1-1|.
TGCGCCAGCAGCCAAGCTCACAGGGGGCGAGGTGAAGCTTTCTTT
CASSQAHRGRGEAFF
>TRBV4-2|.|TRBJ1-6|.
TGTGCCAGCAGCCAAAATAGTGGCCGGGGGGTACCCCTCCACTTT
CASSQNSGRGVPLHF
>TRBV6-5|.|TRBJ1-1|.
TGTGCCAGCAGTTACTCAGGGAACATGAACACTGAAGCTTTCTTT
CASSYSGNMNTEAFF
>TRBV5-8|TRBD1|TRBJ1-5|.
TGTGCCAGCAGCTTCGGGACAGGAGTTTATAGCAATCAGCCCCAGCATTTT
CASSFGTGVYSNQPQHF
>TRBV11-1|.|TRBJ2-6|.
TGTGCCAGCAGCCCTAGTAACTCTGGGGCCAACGTCCTGACTTTC
CASSPSNSGANVLTF